The rows below give T cell receptor beta chains drawn from one sample of a study of radiotherapy plus CTLA-4 blockade in lung cancer. Assay: immunoSEQ multiplex PCR; the TCRdb copy retains only in-frame clones and omits some. The data show under 95,000 clones, around 79% seen once. The specimen was peripheral blood, collected from a patient treated with radiotherapy plus ipilimumab. All receptors come from a human donor with non-small cell lung cancer whose response to radiotherapy plus ipilimumab could not be evaluated. Some clones in this sample may be carry-over from other donors' samples. The CDR3 runs from the conserved cysteine through the conserved F or W.

j_gene | v_gene | CDR3aa
TRBJ1-2 | TRBV18 | CASSQGAELVYGYTF
TRBJ2-7 | TRBV6-1 | CASWGQGGVEQYF
TRBJ1-2 | TRBV5-1 | CASSLSTPYGYTF
TRBJ2-3 | TRBV10-3 | CAISESTRTSGGDTQYF
TRBJ1-6 | TRBV10-3 | CAIQQGDSPLHF
TRBJ1-6 | TRBV6-1 | CASSDLRGLHF
TRBJ2-1 | TRBV27 | CASSPGWGSYNEQFF
TRBJ2-3 | TRBV6-6 | CASSSDTQYF
TRBJ2-7 | TRBV10-2 | CASSEAVSYEQYF
TRBJ1-2 | TRBV28 | CASRRQLNDGYTF
TRBJ2-3 | TRBV9 | CASSDRGGSGTDTQYF
TRBJ2-7 | TRBV7-2 | CASSFYRGNYEQYF
TRBJ2-5 | TRBV7-7 | CASSPSRDRGRETQYF